The clone carrying this TCR beta chain came up once. What it binds is not known. The CDR3 sequence is 14 residues long. V was clipped by 4 bases and J by 3 bases; unmatched bases: 3. Germline lookup yields CDR1 LGHNA and CDR2 YSLEER. This entry belongs to a study of shared clonotypes between healthy human individuals. Notes on the study in general: Specimens sampled were limited to blood, with tissue repertoires likely differing. Naive subsets tended to show greater estimated richness than memory subsets.

The repertoire was sequenced with immunoSEQ multiplex PCR; TCRdb's copy has only in-frame clones and lacks some. The sample includes roughly 2.4 million clones, under 97% of them seen just once. Every donor was a Caucasian adult from Nashville, Tennessee. The sequenced sample consisted of naive CD4+ T cells sorted from blood. Subset of the sample: CD45RA+ positively selected. The receptor comes from a man aged 18 to 29 in good health. The chain recombines TRBV4-3 with TRBJ1-2; 9 bases align to TRBD1. CDR3 in DNA: TGCGCCAGCAGCCCGGGACAGGGAGACTATGGCTACACCTTC. Encoded protein: CASSPGQGDYGYTF.